The 27 T cell receptor beta chains below were found in one sample sequenced in a study of cytomegalovirus exposure and HLA in healthy donors. The PCR used 60 Vbeta and 13 Jbeta primers. Method: immunoSEQ multiplex PCR; TCRdb's copy keeps in-frame clones and lacks some. The data contain around 120,000 clones, roughly three quarters of them seen just once; the ten biggest clones take up roughly 2%. The specimen sequenced was PBMCs. Receptors were obtained from a man between 18 and 35 years old in good health and CMV-seronegative.

This chain joins TRBV7-9 and TRBJ2-2; 7 bases map to TRBD2. With 2 bases clipped from V and 7 bases from J, the junction kept 10 bases outside the gene matches. CDR3 size: 16 residues. CDR1 and CDR2 from the germline V gene are SEHNR and FQNEAQ (reference sequence). This CDR3 is CASSLSGRAENGELFF. Written as DNA, the CDR3 is TGTGCCAGCAGCTTAAGTGGGAGGGCCGAGAACGGGGAGCTGTTTTTT.

The chain uses TRBV5-4 and TRBJ2-5, with 14 bases lining up with TRBD2. CDR1 is SGHNT, CDR2 YYREEE, per germline (reference sequence). This CDR3 is built from 17 residues. V shed 0 bases, J shed 4 bases, and the junction held 5 bases outside the gene matches. The CDR3: CASSLEGLAGGGETQYF. The CDR3 nucleotides are TGTGCCAGCAGCTTGGAAGGACTAGCGGGAGGAGGAGAGACCCAGTACTTC.

This clone was seen a few times. The rearrangement links TRBV6-5 to TRBJ2-7; D gene ambiguous. CDR3 size: 12 residues. Trimming cost V 8 bases and J 0 bases, with 8 bases left between them. CDR1 MNHEY and CDR2 SVGAGI come from the germline V gene. CDR3 sequence: CASSSSSYEQYV. The CDR3 DNA sequence: TGTGCCAGCTCCAGTAGCTCCTACGAGCAGTACGTC.

This clone has only one observation. CDR3 in amino acids: CASSLYLAGTYEQYF. CDR3 sequence (DNA): TGTGCCAGCAGTTTATACCTAGCGGGAACCTACGAGCAGTACTTC. The chain joins TRBV28 to TRBJ2-7, with 9 nucleotides matching TRBD2. Losses at the gene ends were 1 base for V and 2 bases for J; bases not matched to a gene: 3. The CDR3 extends over 15 amino acids. Germline CDR1 is MDHEN and CDR2 is SYDVKM.

In this sample, this clone turned up a few times. Relative to the germline gene, one junction end is altered; a read error may explain this. The chain employs TRBV7-7 and TRBJ2-3; 11 bases match TRBD2. Germline loops: CDR1 SSHAT, CDR2 FNYEAQ (reference sequence). The CDR3 runs to 15 residues. The CDR3 sequence: CASSLSGLAADTQYF. The CDR3 coding sequence is TGTGCTAGCAGCTTATCGGGACTAGCGGCAGATACGCAGTATTTT.

This chain links TRBV2 with TRBJ1-4; possible D gene TRBD1, 5 bases. The length of the CDR3 is 14 residues. Germline CDR1 is SNHLY and CDR2 is FYNNEI. V lost 7 bases to trimming and J lost 4 bases, with 13 bases between them. CDR3 sequence (DNA): TGTGCCAGCACCCAGGGCGGGGATAATGAAAAACTGTTTTTT. It codes for CASTQGGDNEKLFF.

To note about this clone: Germline and junction disagree at one end, which may indicate a read error. The V and J genes are TRBV7-6 and TRBJ2-1; TRBD2 matches at 9 bases. Germline-derived CDR1 and CDR2 are SGHVS and FNYEAQ. The CDR3 is made up of 16 amino acids. This CDR3 is CASGLAEGREGYEQFF. The CDR3 DNA is TGTGCCAGCGGCTTAGCAGAGGGGCGGGAGGGTTATGAGCAGTTCTTC.

The chain uses TRBV21-1 and TRBJ1-1; the DNA was not used to check the table's D call, TRBD1. TRBV21-1 is a recognized pseudogene. This CDR3 contains 15 residues. CDR3 sequence (DNA): TGTGCCAGCAGAAAGCCCCCAGGGCCGAACACTGAAGCTTTCTTT. It codes for CASRKPPGPNTEAFF.

The chain joins TRBV28 to TRBJ2-5, with unresolved D. Between the trimmed V and J ends, which lost 2 bases and 1 base, there was a span of 5 bases. Germline V gene lookup returns CDR1 MDHEN and CDR2 SYDVKM. CDR3 length equals 13 residues. The CDR3, as DNA: TGTGCCAGCAGTTTACTACCCCAAGAGACCCAGTACTTC. Residues: CASSLLPQETQYF.

V gene TRBV9 combines with J gene TRBJ2-1, with 12 nucleotides matching TRBD2. V lost 5 bases, J lost 3 bases, and 6 bases stayed unmatched. This CDR3 has 16 residues. CDR1 is SGDLS, CDR2 YYNGEE, per germline. CDR3 DNA: TGTGCCAGCAGTCCTAGCGGGAGGGTTAACTACAATGAGCAGTTCTTC. Its translation is CASSPSGRVNYNEQFF.

The chain couples TRBV5-6 to TRBJ2-4; 9 positions agree with TRBD1. The CDR3 has 14 residues. Germline CDR1 reads SGHDT; CDR2 reads YYEEEE. Unmatched junction bases numbered 3, after V lost 2 bases and J lost 6 bases. CDR3 sequence (DNA): TGTGCCAGCAGCTTCCGGACAGGGGTAAACATTCAGTACTTC. Its protein product is CASSFRTGVNIQYF.

This sequence joins TRBV5-5 and TRBJ2-5, with D maybe TRBD2 (6 bases). V was cut by 0 bases and J by 1 base, with 13 bases left in between. Looked up from germline, CDR1 is SGHKS and CDR2 is YYEKEE (reference sequence). CDR3 length: 16 residues. CDR3: CASSLGAGSIQETQYF. CDR3 DNA: TGTGCCAGCAGCTTGGGCGCGGGGTCAATCCAAGAGACCCAGTACTTC.

This sequence joins TRBV28 and TRBJ2-2, with D possibly being TRBD1 (6 bases). CDR1 and CDR2 from the germline V gene are MDHEN and SYDVKM. V lost 10 bases, J lost 4 bases, and 10 bases lay in between. The CDR3 covers 12 residues. The CDR3, as DNA: TGTGCCACCTACAGGGCCACCGGGGAGCTGTTTTTT. Amino acid sequence: CATYRATGELFF.

This clone has only a few counts. The chain recombines TRBV6-6 with TRBJ1-1, with D perhaps TRBD1 (5 bases). The germline V gene encodes CDR1 MNHNY and CDR2 SVGAGI (reference sequence). The CDR3 contains 15 residues. Trimming shortened V by 0 bases and J by 4 bases, and 12 bases separated the two germline ends. CDR3 protein: CASSYSFAGGTEAFF. The CDR3 bases are TGTGCCAGCAGTTACTCGTTCGCGGGGGGCACTGAAGCTTTCTTT.

The J gene is TRBJ2-3, the V gene TRBV28; 8 bases fit TRBD1. This CDR3 contains 13 residues. The germline gives CDR1 MDHEN, CDR2 SYDVKM. V gave up 8 bases and J gave up 3 bases; unmatched junction bases: 4. The DNA for the CDR3 is TGTGCCAGCTATAGACAGGGGACAGATACGCAGTATTTT. Translating it yields CASYRQGTDTQYF.

This clone is medium-sized (0.01 to 0.1%) in the sample. This rearrangement joins TRBV7-8 to TRBJ2-7; D is undetermined. CDR1 and CDR2 from the germline V gene are SGHVS and FQNEAQ. The CDR3 contains 11 residues. The germline V and J ends were trimmed by 2 bases and 5 bases, with 4 bases remaining between them. The CDR3 DNA reads as TGTGCCAGCAGCTTATCGGACGAGCAGTACTTC. Translation gives CASSLSDEQYF.

This chain links TRBV9 with TRBJ2-5, with D maybe TRBD2 (6 bases). The closer fit of TRBJ2-7 to the DNA end suggests the J call may be wrong. This CDR3 has 14 residues. The V gene's germline CDR1 is SGDLS and CDR2 YYNGEE. CDR3 coding DNA: TGTGCCAGCAGCGTAGGGCAGGGAGGCTACGAGCAGTACTTC. This translates into CASSVGQGGYEQYF.

The rearrangement joins TRBV6-1 to TRBJ2-1; TRBD1 agrees at 9 bases. J lost 4 bases, V lost 6 bases, and 1 base had no gene match. The CDR3 is 13 residues long. Germline V gene data show CDR1 as MNHNS and CDR2 as SASEGT. This CDR3 reads CASSGTGYNEQFF. The CDR3 DNA sequence: TGTGCCAGCAGCGGGACAGGGTACAATGAGCAGTTCTTC.

V is TRBV6-5 and J is TRBJ2-1; 9 bases fit TRBD1. The CDR3 is made up of 15 amino acids. V was pared by 6 bases and J by 4 bases, with 7 bases of the junction left unmatched. The germline gives CDR1 MNHEY, CDR2 SVGAGI. The CDR3 spells CASSHGTGIYNEQFF. CDR3 sequence (DNA): TGTGCCAGCAGCCACGGGACAGGGATTTACAATGAGCAGTTCTTC.

The CDR3 coding sequence is TGTGCCAGCAGCCAAGCAGCCCCGGGACTCATGCCCTACGAGCAGTACTTC. Its translation: CASSQAAPGLMPYEQYF. The V gene is TRBV4-2, the J gene TRBJ2-5; tentative D call: TRBD2 (6 bases). TRBJ2-7 matches the DNA end more closely, so the J call is doubtful. Germline lookup yields CDR1 LGHNA and CDR2 YNFKEQ. The CDR3 spans 17 residues.

In DNA, the CDR3 is TGTGCCAGCAGCCTCAGGACTAGCGGCAACAATGAGCAGTTCTTC. This sequence encodes CASSLRTSGNNEQFF. The chain carries TRBV9 and TRBJ2-1, with 10 positions matching TRBD2. Losses at the gene ends were 4 bases for V and 5 bases for J; bases not matched to a gene: 6. The V gene's germline CDR1 is SGDLS and CDR2 YYNGEE. The CDR3 covers 15 residues.

The chain is built from TRBV7-3 and TRBJ2-5; 8 bases map to TRBD1. With V trimmed by 5 bases and J by 4 bases, 6 bases remained unmatched. The CDR3 spans 14 residues. Germline-derived CDR1 and CDR2 are SGHTA and FQGTGA. CDR3 amino acids: CASSPGGSGETQYF. The CDR3 DNA sequence: TGTGCCAGCAGCCCAGGGGGCTCGGGAGAGACCCAGTACTTC.

The chain joins TRBV5-4 to TRBJ2-5; possibly TRBD1 for D (6 bases). The DNA end is more similar to TRBJ2-7, so the J call may be wrong. CDR1 SGHNT and CDR2 YYREEE come from the germline V gene (reference sequence). This CDR3 is built from 13 residues. The CDR3 coding sequence is TGTGCCAGCAGCCCCGGGACAACGTACGAGCAGTACTTC. This codes for CASSPGTTYEQYF.

J is TRBJ2-2 and V is TRBV15, with 7 bases that match TRBD2. V lost 6 bases, J lost 6 bases, and 16 bases stayed unmatched. CDR3 length: 17 amino acids. CDR1 and CDR2 from the germline V gene are LNHNV and YYDKDF (reference sequence). CDR3 residues: CATRTNGGRISAGELFF. The CDR3 DNA reads TGTGCCACCAGAACGAACGGCGGGAGAATTTCCGCCGGGGAGCTGTTTTTT.

This sequence joins TRBV29-1 and TRBJ2-1; possibly TRBD2 for D (5 bases). V shed 1 base and J shed 9 bases, with 16 bases lying between them. This CDR3 is built from 14 residues. Per the germline V gene, CDR1 is SQVTM and CDR2 is ANQGSEA. In nucleotides, the CDR3 is TGCAGCGTTGAAGGCCAGCGAGTAGGGAGTGAGCAGTTCTTC. This codes for CSVEGQRVGSEQFF.

This chain links TRBV11-2 with TRBJ2-5; TRBD1 matches 10 bases. CDR1 is SGHAT, CDR2 FQNNGV, per germline. The junction had 12 bases not matched to a gene; V was cut back by 6 bases and J by 5 bases. The CDR3 extends over 16 amino acids. The DNA for the CDR3 is TGTGCCAGCAGGGAATCCGGGACAGGGGAGATCGAGACCCAGTACTTC. It codes for CASRESGTGEIETQYF.

The chain employs TRBV6-5 and TRBJ2-6; possibly TRBD1 for D (6 bases). This CDR3 comprises 15 residues. V was pared by 6 bases and J by 4 bases, with 13 bases between. The germline V gene has CDR1 MNHEY and CDR2 SVGAGI. The CDR3 protein is CASRPDRSGANVLTF. The CDR3 DNA is TGTGCCAGCAGACCAGACAGGTCCGGGGCCAACGTCCTGACTTTC.